This T cell receptor (beta chain) was found in a study of T cell changes during pregnancy in multiple sclerosis. Losses at the gene ends were 5 bases for V and 8 bases for J; bases not matched to a gene: 9. CDR3 length: 16 residues. The germline gives CDR1 SGHTA, CDR2 FQGTGA. This table comes from immunoSEQ multiplex PCR, and its TCRdb copy is limited to in-frame clones, with some not included. The sample has 75,000 to 95,000 clones, 91% seen once. The sample here was peripheral blood, taken in the first trimester of pregnancy. The V call is TRBV7-3, the J call TRBJ2-1; the match to TRBD2 covers 13 bases. The receptor was isolated from a female donor in good health, enrolled as a control in a pregnancy study. This chain's CDR3 is CASSGTLAGGPDEQFF. The CDR3 nucleotides read TGTGCCAGCAGCGGGACACTAGCGGGGGGGCCTGATGAGCAGTTCTTC.